The TCR beta chain described here comes from a study of brain T cells in children with intractable seizures (dated by TCRdb to the early 2020s). With respect to the entire study: Resected brain tissue from 50 or so pediatric epilepsy surgery cases was initially screened for immune gene transcripts with a NanoString immunology panel. About 70% of the 12 selected surgery cases also had pre-surgery blood sequenced, which left four cases with brain tissue only. What the authors observed across the whole study: Because sequencing depth was different between pre-surgery and post-surgery blood, clones absent from the pre-surgery sample may reflect undersampling. The patients' HCMV serostatus was not known, and viral specificity was inferred solely from CDR3 sequence similarity.

Turning to this clone: No cognate antigen has been identified for it. The record has no base qualities; no much larger clone is one base away.

Reading the germline V gene gives CDR1 LGHNA and CDR2 YNFKEQ. Inclusive of the bounding cysteine and valine, the CDR3 is 21 residues long. Only the CDR3 DNA is retained, 63 bases long and in frame from the first base. Ends trimmed: V by 4 bases, J by 2 bases; bases unmatched to a gene: 24. The immunoSEQ assay was used to generate TCR beta chain sequences from genomic DNA. Regarding the original processing steps: CDR3 sequences not starting with the conserved framework cysteine at position 104 were manually removed. To get clonality, the normalized Shannon's Diversity Index was subtracted from one, giving values from 0 (maximal diversity) to 1 (oligoclonal). Chi-squared comparison-of-proportions tests assessed whether the same CDR3 differed in frequency between samples, such as brain versus blood. Public clonotypes were identified by searching immuneACCESS, and similarity to known antiviral clonotypes was assessed with the VDJdb browser. Drawn from immuneACCESS, this table holds only the in-frame rearrangements with V and J called that TCRdb kept. Clones are partly lost; checked studies trace under half to an unresolved V gene and leave the rest unexplained. The V and J calls and clone size come from that table; D and trimming were worked out from the DNA. The sample table holds more than 40,000 clones, of which 90% were seen once. The ten top clones hold 6.3% of the sample.

Sample time point, as interpreted from the label and publication: resected brain tissue, or blood drawn just prior to surgery. Surgery cases with the highest brain T cell transcript signatures were selected for TCR beta chain sequencing of brain tissue and, where available, blood. Before surgery, the patients had been given at least one anti-epileptic drug. The TCR-sequenced patients were children whose drug-resistant epilepsy was caused by tuberous sclerosis complex, focal cortical dysplasia, Rasmussen encephalitis or hemimegalencephaly. Bulk genomic DNA was isolated from unsorted brain tissue and whole blood using the Monarch genomic DNA purification kit.

The specimen comprised peripheral blood, sampled at surgery. The receptor was isolated from a girl aged 2-15 years with tuberous sclerosis and intractable seizures. The sequence links TRBV4-2 to TRBJ2-7, and TRBD2 aligns with 9 junction nucleotides. The CDR3 is CASSPQFLLAGGRKIPYEQYV. The DNA reads as follows: TGTGCCAGCAGCCCTCAATTTTTGTTGGCGGGGGGGCGAAAAATCCCCTACGAGCAGTACGTC.